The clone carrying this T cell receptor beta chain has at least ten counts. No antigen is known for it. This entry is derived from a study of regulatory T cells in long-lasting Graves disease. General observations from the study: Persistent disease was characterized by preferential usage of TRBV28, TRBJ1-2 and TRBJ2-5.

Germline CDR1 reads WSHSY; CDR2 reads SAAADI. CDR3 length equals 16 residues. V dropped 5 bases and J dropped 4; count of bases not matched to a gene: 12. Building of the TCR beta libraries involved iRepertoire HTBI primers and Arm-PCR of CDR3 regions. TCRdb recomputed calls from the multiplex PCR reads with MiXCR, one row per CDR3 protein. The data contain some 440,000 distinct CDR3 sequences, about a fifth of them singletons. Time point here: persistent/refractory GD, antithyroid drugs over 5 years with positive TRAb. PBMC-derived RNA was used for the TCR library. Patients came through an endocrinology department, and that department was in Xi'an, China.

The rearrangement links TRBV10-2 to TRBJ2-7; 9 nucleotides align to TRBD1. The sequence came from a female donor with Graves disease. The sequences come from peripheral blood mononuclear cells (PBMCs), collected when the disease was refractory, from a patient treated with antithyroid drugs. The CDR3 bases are TGCGCCAGCAGTTTCCCTATAGGACAGGGGATTTACGAGCAGTACTTC. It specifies CASSFPIGQGIYEQYF.